This T cell receptor beta chain was found in a study of prognosis after radiotherapy for stage I lung cancer. Looking at the study overall: Four to six patients had oligometastatic NSCLC after their primary tumor was surgically resected, and approximately 13 patients had newly diagnosed primary stage I lung tumors. Radiotherapy used SBRT, divided into 3 to 5 fractions and reaching a biologically effective dose of at least 100 Gy. The study's findings and limits: Differences in TRBV and TRBJ gene usage were reportedly observed between patients with and without metastases. Following stereotactic body radiation therapy, patients who went on to develop distant metastases had lower Shannon entropy.

The TCR beta CDR3 region was amplified from genomic DNA, with two rounds of multiplex PCR being used for the amplification. During first-round PCR, primers specific to each TRBV and TRBJ gene were used. TCRdb processed the multiplex PCR reads anew with MiXCR; each CDR3 protein has one entry. The table has some 34,000 distinct CDR3 sequences, 34% seen once; the top ten hold roughly 15%. A remark on this clonotype: The antigen remains undetermined. A much larger clone lies one base from this, so it may be a read error.

Trimming took off 1 base at V and 5 bases at J, with 9 bases between the two ends. The CDR3 loop spans 13 amino acids. Looked up from germline, CDR1 is SGHKS and CDR2 is YYEKEE (reference sequence). This clonotype originated in a donor at least 50 years old with non-small cell lung cancer. This material consisted of PBMCs, taken before or after stereotactic body radiation therapy (not recorded which). The V and J genes are TRBV5-5 and TRBJ2-5; D ambiguous. Here the CDR3 reads CASSLRTLETQYF. CDR3 bases: TGTGCCAGCAGCTTGAGAACTCTGGAGACCCAGTACTTC.